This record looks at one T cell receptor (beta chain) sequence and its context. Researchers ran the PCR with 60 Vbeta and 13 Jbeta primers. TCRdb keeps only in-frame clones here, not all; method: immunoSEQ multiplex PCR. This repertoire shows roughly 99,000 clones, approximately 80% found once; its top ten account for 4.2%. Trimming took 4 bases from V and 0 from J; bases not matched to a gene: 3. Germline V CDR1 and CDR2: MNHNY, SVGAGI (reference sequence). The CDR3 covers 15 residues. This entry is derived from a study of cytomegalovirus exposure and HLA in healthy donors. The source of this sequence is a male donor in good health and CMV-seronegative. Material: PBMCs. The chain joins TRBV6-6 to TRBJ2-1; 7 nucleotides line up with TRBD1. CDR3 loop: CASSSQGVSYNEQFF. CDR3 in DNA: TGTGCCAGCAGTTCCCAGGGGGTCTCCTACAATGAGCAGTTCTTC.